This T cell receptor (beta chain) was sequenced during a study of T cells in localized non-small cell lung cancer. The assay was immunoSEQ multiplex PCR, and TCRdb's table has in-frame clones only and misses some. Altogether 70,000 or so clones are present, 84% being singletons, with the ten largest covering 1.3%. V trimming: 5 bases; J trimming: 0 bases; junction bases outside the gene matches: 3. Germline CDR1 is SGHTA and CDR2 is FQGNSA. CDR3 length: 15 residues. This chain links TRBV7-2 with TRBJ2-2; 7 nucleotides match TRBD1. The sequence derives from a female donor of 60 years or more with stage I lung adenocarcinoma. This specimen was peripheral blood, taken before any cancer treatment. The CDR3 region has the DNA TGTGCCAGCAGCCGGGACAGCGCGAACACCGGGGAGCTGTTTTTT. The encoded protein is CASSRDSANTGELFF.